Listed here is a single TCR beta chain. This clone showed up just once. What this receptor recognizes is not known. No quality values exist for individual bases; no much larger clone is one base distant. The donors were healthy, HIV-negative adults who had no recently reported acute infections or vaccinations. Every donor was a Caucasian adult living in Nashville, Tennessee, USA. CD8 memory samples combined magnetically selected CD45RO+ cells with CCR7-negative CD45RA+ effector memory (TemRA) cells. Blood was collected by leukapheresis, and PBMCs were isolated by Ficoll-Histopaque density gradient centrifugation and then cryopreserved in liquid nitrogen vapor phase. Purity and quantity of every magnetically sorted T cell population were checked by analytical flow cytometry. Each sorted fraction had its genomic DNA isolated and then quantified by UV absorbance on a Nanodrop 2000c. Using the deep immunoSEQ assay, TCR CDR3 regions were amplified from genomic DNA by multiplex PCR. Extracted genomic DNA from each cell subset was spread evenly across all wells of several immunoSEQ 96-well plates, with each plate serving as a replicate. Each replicate PCR for sorted subsets received approximately 220 ng genomic DNA, equal to tens of thousands of T cell genomes. Purified libraries were measured with a Qubit 3.0 fluorometer, size-checked on a Bioanalyzer 2100, and measured again with the KAPA Library Quantification kit. Every immunoSEQ 96-well plate was sequenced on a separate single-read 150-cycle Illumina NextSeq 550 flow cell. The authors processed their data as follows. Because the immunoSEQ output held only junctional sequences and lacked quality scores, the filtering could not match the filtering applied to full-length reads. To assign V/J genes and CDR3, sequences were annotated using PyIR, a Python wrapper for IgBLAST v1.9, with IMGT germline references. Any read was removed if the V/J assignment was weak (E-value above 1e-6), the CDR3 was missing, or the read contained stop codons, out-of-frame junctions, or ambiguous translated residues. V3J clonotypes were defined by identical inferred V gene, J gene, and CDR3 amino acid sequence. The percentage overlap between two repertoires was calculated by dividing the number of shared unique clonotypes by the size of the smaller repertoire. RTK rarefaction, the Chao1 estimator, and Recon v2.1 estimates of unobserved clonotypes were used to assess repertoire richness. OLGA was used to compute generation probabilities for all TCRbeta clonotypes that the gDNA method yielded from a handful of donors. TCRdb's version of the immuneACCESS table is confined to in-frame rearrangements and falls short of the full clone set. An unresolved V gene accounts for under half of the shortfall where checked; the remainder is of unknown origin. V, J and clone size derive from that table, while D and trimming were established from the DNA sequence. The sample has fewer than 850,000 clones on record, roughly 91% of them singletons. The ten largest clones add up to 34% of the sample.

This record comes from a study of shared clonotypes between healthy human individuals (dated by TCRdb to the early 2020s). Some background on the complete study: The cohort included three men and two women between 18 and 49 years of age. For each donor, CD4 naive and CD4 memory were each given three plates, CD8 naive was given two plates, and CD8 memory was given one plate. To estimate repertoire size and how much clonotypes are shared between individuals, the study performed deep sequencing of blood TCR repertoires from roughly five healthy adults. To increase sequencing depth and limit assay-specific biases, different laboratories used diverse techniques to prepare libraries and sequence TCR repertoires. Each donor's leukapheresis produced roughly between about 0.9 and 9.5 billion PBMCs.

Measured from the cysteine to the phenylalanine, the CDR3 is 13 residues long. The entry retains the CDR3 DNA only, 39 bases that are in frame from base 1. The CDR1 and CDR2 encoded by the germline V gene are SNHLY and FYNNEI. V is cut by 8 bases and J by 2 bases, and the space between the germline ends is 12 bases. Broad study findings and their caveats: Pairwise subsampling led to the expectation that sequencing depth would affect the degree of clonotype sharing among donors. Estimated clonotype richness was generally larger for naive than for memory subsets. Compared with non-shared clonotypes, clonotypes shared by all four sorted-subset donors had higher generation probabilities. The genetic and exposure-history diversity represented was limited by the small number of donors. Incomplete sequencing was indicated by rarefaction of sorted-subset datasets, despite the large sequencing depth. Sharing across several donors was observed for around 5% of naive CD4, 3% to 3.5% of naive CD8, about 2.5% of memory CD4, and less than 0.45% of memory CD8 clonotypes. Sampling was restricted to blood, and TCR repertoires in tissue are likely to differ from TCR repertoires in blood.

This sequence originates from a man in his late teens or twenties in good health. Some clones in this sample may be carry-over from other donors' samples. The specimen was memory CD8+ T cells from PBMCs. What this sample's cell subset or site label stands for: CD45RO+ cells pooled with CCR7-negative TemRA cells. The sequence links TRBV2 to TRBJ1-2; the D gene is unclear. The nucleotide sequence is TGTGCCAGCCCTCTGACCGTCAACTATGGCTACACCTTC. This gives the protein CASPLTVNYGYTF.